A selection of T cell receptor beta chains follows, all from one sample in a study of OX40 agonist ivuxolimab in advanced cancers. Repertoires were generated with immunoSEQ multiplex PCR, while TCRdb's copy carries only in-frame clones and drops some. The sample consists of some 78,000 clones, 85% to 90% of them appearing once. The specimen was CD4+ or CD8+ T cells sorted from blood, collected in a trial of the OX40 agonist ivuxolimab. These receptor sequences come from an adult with an advanced solid tumor such as melanoma, head and neck, liver or kidney cancer. Both conserved end residues are part of each CDR3. The D gene is left open where the match is weak. A clone size is listed for some rows: how often the clone was seen (once, few, many), or a class if it is expanded.

d_call: -; v_call: TRBV5-5; clone_size: once; j_call: TRBJ2-7; cdr3_nt: TGTGCCAGCTCTGAGGGTTGGCGCGACGAGCAGTACTTC; cdr3_aa: CASSEGWRDEQYF
d_call: -; v_call: TRBV15; clone_size: -; j_call: TRBJ2-4; cdr3_nt: TGTGCCACCACCGTTTTACCGGGACGGATGCGAGGGTCCAAAAACATTCAGTACTTC; cdr3_aa: CATTVLPGRMRGSKNIQYF
d_call: -; v_call: TRBV28; clone_size: -; j_call: TRBJ1-6; cdr3_nt: TGTGCCAGCAGTTTCTCCGGGGGGCGGCTAAATTCACCCCTCCACTTT; cdr3_aa: CASSFSGGRLNSPLHF
d_call: -; v_call: TRBV2; clone_size: -; j_call: TRBJ1-1; cdr3_nt: TGTGCCAGCAGTGGGACTCCCATAACTGAAGCTTTCTTT; cdr3_aa: CASSGTPITEAFF
d_call: -; v_call: TRBV18; clone_size: -; j_call: TRBJ1-1; cdr3_nt: TGTGCCAGCTCCGCAGATTCAGGGAACACTGAAGCTTTCTTT; cdr3_aa: CASSADSGNTEAFF
d_call: -; v_call: TRBV6-7; clone_size: -; j_call: TRBJ1-2; cdr3_nt: TGTGCCAGCAGTGACCCCCGGCGGCGCACCTTC; cdr3_aa: CASSDPRRRTF
d_call: -; v_call: TRBV5-4; clone_size: -; j_call: TRBJ2-5; cdr3_nt: TGTGCCAGCAGTCCAGAAAATTTCGGTGTTAGTGGGGGGTTCCAAGAGACCCAGTACTTC; cdr3_aa: CASSPENFGVSGGFQETQYF
d_call: -; v_call: TRBV7-9; clone_size: -; j_call: TRBJ2-4; cdr3_nt: TGTGCCAGCAGCCCCGGGCTCAACATTCAGTACTTC; cdr3_aa: CASSPGLNIQYF
d_call: -; v_call: TRBV28; clone_size: once; j_call: TRBJ2-7; cdr3_nt: TGTGCCAGCGGCCCTCATAGCGCGCCACCCCTTTACGAGCAGTACTTC; cdr3_aa: CASGPHSAPPLYEQYF
d_call: TRBD1; v_call: TRBV5-1; clone_size: -; j_call: TRBJ1-1; cdr3_nt: TGCGCCAGCAGCTCGGGACAGGGGGTCACTGAAGCTTTCTTT; cdr3_aa: CASSSGQGVTEAFF
d_call: -; v_call: TRBV19; clone_size: -; j_call: TRBJ2-3; cdr3_nt: TGTGCCAGTAGTCGGGCTAGTGGGGGGGCCGGGACAGATACGCAGTATTTT; cdr3_aa: CASSRASGGAGTDTQYF
d_call: TRBD1; v_call: TRBV5-6; clone_size: -; j_call: TRBJ2-7; cdr3_nt: TGTGCCAGCAGCCGGAAGCTGGGACAGAAATCCTACGAGCAGTACTTC; cdr3_aa: CASSRKLGQKSYEQYF
d_call: TRBD1; v_call: TRBV27; clone_size: -; j_call: TRBJ1-2; cdr3_nt: TGTGCCAGCAGTCCCCTACCGGGACAGGGAAAGGAGTACTATGGCTACACCTTC; cdr3_aa: CASSPLPGQGKEYYGYTF
d_call: TRBD1; v_call: TRBV6-6; clone_size: -; j_call: TRBJ1-2; cdr3_nt: TGTGCCAGCACCGTGAGACAGGGGGCTGGGTATGGCTACACCTTC; cdr3_aa: CASTVRQGAGYGYTF
d_call: TRBD2; v_call: TRBV7-9; clone_size: -; j_call: TRBJ2-5; cdr3_nt: TGTGCCGGTCAAAGGGGTTCGGGCAGCGGGGCCGGTGGGACCCAGTACTTC; cdr3_aa: CAGQRGSGSGAGGTQYF
d_call: TRBD1; v_call: TRBV19; clone_size: -; j_call: TRBJ1-5; cdr3_nt: TGTGCCAGTAGCATAGGACAGGGGGCGGGAGGCAATCAGCCCCAGCATTTT; cdr3_aa: CASSIGQGAGGNQPQHF
d_call: -; v_call: TRBV10-3; clone_size: -; j_call: TRBJ2-5; cdr3_nt: TGTGCCATCAGTGAGCCCGGGGGTCCAGGGGAGACCCAGTACTTC; cdr3_aa: CAISEPGGPGETQYF
d_call: TRBD2; v_call: TRBV4-3; clone_size: -; j_call: TRBJ2-3; cdr3_nt: TGCGCCAGCAGCCAAGCGGGGGGGTGGGATACGCAGTATTTT; cdr3_aa: CASSQAGGWDTQYF
d_call: -; v_call: TRBV6-6; clone_size: -; j_call: TRBJ1-1; cdr3_nt: TGTGCCAGCAGTTACTTAGGGACGGACAACACTGAAGCTTTCTTT; cdr3_aa: CASSYLGTDNTEAFF
d_call: TRBD1; v_call: TRBV19; clone_size: -; j_call: TRBJ1-5; cdr3_nt: TGTGCCAGTAGAAACAGGGGGTATAGCAATCAGCCCCAGCATTTT; cdr3_aa: CASRNRGYSNQPQHF